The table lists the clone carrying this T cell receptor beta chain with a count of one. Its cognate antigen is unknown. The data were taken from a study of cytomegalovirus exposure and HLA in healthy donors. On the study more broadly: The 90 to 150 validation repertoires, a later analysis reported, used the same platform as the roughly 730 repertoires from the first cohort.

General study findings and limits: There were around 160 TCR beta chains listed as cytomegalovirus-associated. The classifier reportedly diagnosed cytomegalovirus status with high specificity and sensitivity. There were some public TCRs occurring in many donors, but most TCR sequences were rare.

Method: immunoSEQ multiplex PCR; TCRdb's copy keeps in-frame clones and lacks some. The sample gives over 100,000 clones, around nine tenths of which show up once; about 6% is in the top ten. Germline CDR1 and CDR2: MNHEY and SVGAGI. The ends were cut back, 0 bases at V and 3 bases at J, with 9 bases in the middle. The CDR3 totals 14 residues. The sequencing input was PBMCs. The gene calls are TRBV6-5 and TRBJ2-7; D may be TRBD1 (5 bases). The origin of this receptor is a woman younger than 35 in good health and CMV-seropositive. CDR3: CASSYSNRFYEQYF. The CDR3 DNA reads TGTGCCAGCAGTTACTCGAACAGGTTCTACGAGCAGTACTTC.